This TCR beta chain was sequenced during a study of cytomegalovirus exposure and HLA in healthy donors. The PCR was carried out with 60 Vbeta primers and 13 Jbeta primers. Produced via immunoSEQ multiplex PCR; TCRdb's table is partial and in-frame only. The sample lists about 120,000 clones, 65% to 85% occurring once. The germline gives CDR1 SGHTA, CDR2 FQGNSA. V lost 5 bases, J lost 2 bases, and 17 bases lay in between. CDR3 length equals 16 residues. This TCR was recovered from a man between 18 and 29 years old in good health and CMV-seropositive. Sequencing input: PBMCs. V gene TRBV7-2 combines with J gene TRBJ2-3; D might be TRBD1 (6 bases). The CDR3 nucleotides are TGTGCCAGCAGCCCAATCCGGACAGCTATCACAGATACGCAGTATTTT. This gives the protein CASSPIRTAITDTQYF.